This T cell receptor (beta chain) emerged from a study of cytomegalovirus exposure and HLA in healthy donors. Study-level findings and limits: In a later analysis, V- and J-gene trimming of beta chains associated with a DCLRE1C missense variant, replicated independently. In a later analysis, most CMV-associated TCR beta chains appeared HLA-restricted.

The CDR3 spans 16 residues. Trimming removed 6 bases at V and 5 bases at J, with 21 bases between. Germline lookup yields CDR1 WSHSY and CDR2 SAAADI. Researchers ran the PCR with 60 Vbeta and 13 Jbeta primers. Measured with immunoSEQ multiplex PCR; TCRdb has only the in-frame clones, and not every one. The table shows 310,000 or so clones, with about 87% occurring only once. On this clone itself: Its antigen is unknown.

The receptor was derived from a woman between 18 and 29 years old in good health and CMV-seronegative. The sample consisted of PBMCs. V and J are TRBV10-2 and TRBJ2-3, with a weak D call TRBD2 (7 bases). The CDR3 DNA reads as TGCGCCAGCAGATCCATTAGGGGGGGGGATGGAGATACGCAGTATTTT. Translated: CASRSIRGGDGDTQYF.